Listed below are T cell receptor beta chains from one sample, sequenced in a study of cytomegalovirus exposure and HLA in healthy donors. Assay: immunoSEQ multiplex PCR; the TCRdb copy retains only in-frame clones and omits some. This table holds 150,000 to 200,000 clones, about 78% found once. Material: PBMCs. The receptors derive from a man aged 35 to 55 in good health and CMV-seronegative. CDR3s include the opening cysteine and the closing phenylalanine or tryptophan. A D gene is named only where the DNA matches it firmly. Clone size appears in some rows only: once, few, many, or a class for an expanded clone.

j_gene | v_gene | d_gene | abundance | CDR3nt | CDR3aa
TRBJ2-7 | TRBV5-1 | - | - | TGCGCCAGCAGCCGTGTGGAGTCCTACGAGCAGTACTTC | CASSRVESYEQYF
TRBJ1-1 | TRBV5-1 | - | - | TGCGCCAGCAGCCCGGAGGTACCTCCTGAAGCTTTCTTT | CASSPEVPPEAFF
TRBJ1-1 | TRBV19 | - | - | TGTGCCAGTAGTATCCGGGCTGAAGCTTTCTTT | CASSIRAEAFF
TRBJ1-3 | TRBV29-1 | TRBD1 | - | TGCAGCGTCCTAGGACAGGAGTCAGGAAACACCATATATTTT | CSVLGQESGNTIYF
TRBJ2-7 | TRBV7-2 | TRBD2 | - | TGTGCCAGCAGCCCTAGCGGGAGAATCTACGAGCAGTACTTC | CASSPSGRIYEQYF
TRBJ2-2 | TRBV6-1 | TRBD1 | - | TGTGCCAGCAGGGGGACAGGGCACACCGGGGAGCTGTTTTTT | CASRGTGHTGELFF
TRBJ2-5 | TRBV2 | TRBD1 | - | TGTGCCAGCACCCGGGACAGGGGAAAAGAGACCCAGTACTTC | CASTRDRGKETQYF
TRBJ1-2 | TRBV4-1 | TRBD1 | - | TGCGCCAGCAGCCAAGTTCGGACAGGTCGGAACTATGGCTACACCTTC | CASSQVRTGRNYGYTF
TRBJ1-2 | TRBV18 | - | - | TGTGCCAGCTCACCCGTTAGGGGGTGGAACTCTGGCTACACCTTC | CASSPVRGWNSGYTF
TRBJ2-7 | TRBV4-3 | - | - | TGCGCCAGCAGCCAAGATAGATTGTTAACCTACGAGCAGTACTTC | CASSQDRLLTYEQYF
TRBJ1-4 | TRBV7-2 | - | few | TGTGCCAGCAGCCCCCAGATAGGGGCAACTAATGAAAAACTGTTTTTT | CASSPQIGATNEKLFF
TRBJ2-1 | TRBV25-1 | - | - | TGTGCCAGCAGTGGAGCCGGACTCTTGTCCTACAATGAGCAGTTCTTC | CASSGAGLLSYNEQFF
TRBJ2-2 | TRBV9 | TRBD2 | - | TGTGCCAGCAGCGCCTCTAGCGGGAGTTCCGGGGAGCTGTTTTTT | CASSASSGSSGELFF
TRBJ1-1 | TRBV7-2 | - | few | TGTGCCAGCAGCTTAGGTGACAGGAGGAACACTGAAGCTTTCTTT | CASSLGDRRNTEAFF
TRBJ2-3 | TRBV19 | TRBD1 | - | TGTGCCAGTAGTACCGGACAGGGCCGCACAGATACGCAGTATTTT | CASSTGQGRTDTQYF
TRBJ2-7 | TRBV14 | TRBD1 | once | TGTGCCAGCAGCCTCCGACAGGGAGAGATTTTCGAGCAGTACTTC | CASSLRQGEIFEQYF
TRBJ1-2 | TRBV30 | - | - | TGTGCCTGGACTCAGAAGACTCTTAAATATGGCTACACCTTC | CAWTQKTLKYGYTF
TRBJ2-2 | TRBV19 | TRBD2 | - | TGTGCCAGTAGCCCGGGGGGCGGGAGGGCCGGGGAGCTGTTTTTT | CASSPGGGRAGELFF
TRBJ1-1 | TRBV11-2 | TRBD1 | - | TGTGCCAGCAGCTCCGGGACAGGGAACACTGAAGCTTTCTTT | CASSSGTGNTEAFF
TRBJ1-4 | TRBV10-3 | TRBD1 | - | TGTGCCATCAGTGAGTCGGGACAGGGTAGCGAAAAACTGTTTTTT | CAISESGQGSEKLFF
TRBJ1-5 | TRBV5-8 | TRBD1 | once | TGTGCCAGCACCTGGGGGGACAGGGTCGATCAGCCCCAGCATTTT | CASTWGDRVDQPQHF
TRBJ2-7 | TRBV18 | TRBD2 | - | TGTGCCAGCTCACCACCGCTAGCGGGGGGCTACGAGCAGTACTTC | CASSPPLAGGYEQYF
TRBJ2-7 | TRBV7-2 | - | - | TGTGCCAGCAGCTTAGGAGTAGGACTATCCTACGAGCAGTACTTC | CASSLGVGLSYEQYF